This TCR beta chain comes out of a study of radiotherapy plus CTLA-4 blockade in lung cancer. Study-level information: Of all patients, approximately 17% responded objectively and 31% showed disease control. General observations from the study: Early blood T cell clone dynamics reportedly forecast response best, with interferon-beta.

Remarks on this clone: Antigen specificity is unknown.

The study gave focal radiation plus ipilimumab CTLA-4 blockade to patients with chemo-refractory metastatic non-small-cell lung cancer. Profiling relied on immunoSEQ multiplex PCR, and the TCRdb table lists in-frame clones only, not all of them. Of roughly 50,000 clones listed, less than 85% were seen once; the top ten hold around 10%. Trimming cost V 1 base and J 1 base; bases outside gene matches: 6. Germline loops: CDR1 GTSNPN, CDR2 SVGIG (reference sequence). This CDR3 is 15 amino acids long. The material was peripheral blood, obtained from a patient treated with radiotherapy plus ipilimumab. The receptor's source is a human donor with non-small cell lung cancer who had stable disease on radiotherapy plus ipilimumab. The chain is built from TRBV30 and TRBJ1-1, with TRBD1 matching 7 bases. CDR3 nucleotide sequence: TGTGCCTGGAGTGAAAAGACAGGGACGAACACTGAAGCTTTCTTT. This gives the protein CAWSEKTGTNTEAFF.